This T cell receptor (beta chain) was retrieved from a study of cytomegalovirus exposure and HLA in healthy donors. CDR1 is SNHLY, CDR2 FYNNEI, per germline. Trimming removed 8 bases at V and 5 bases at J, with 9 bases between. The CDR3 runs to 11 residues. This PCR relied on a set of 60 Vbeta primers and 13 Jbeta primers. Only in-frame clones appear in the TCRdb table, and some are missing; sequencing was by immunoSEQ multiplex PCR. The data contain around 94,000 clones, around 80% of them singletons. The source is a male donor in good health and CMV-seropositive. The sequencing input was PBMCs. This chain joins TRBV2 and TRBJ1-1, with a tentative D call TRBD1 (5 bases). CDR3 nucleotide sequence: TGTGCCAGCCAGGGAAGGACTGAAGCTTTCTTT. This codes for CASQGRTEAFF.